This T cell receptor beta chain was recovered during a study of shared clonotypes between healthy human individuals. Overall study findings and caveats: Sample collection involved blood only; tissue repertoires are likely different. Represented diversity (both genetic and exposure-history) was limited by the small number of donors.

Remarks on this clone: Its antigen is unidentified.

This CDR3 has 15 amino acids. Per germline, CDR1 SNHLY and CDR2 FYNNEI. Researchers ran the assay at a deep level. Replicate PCRs were loaded with approximately 300 ng DNA from unsorted PBMC, about 29,000 T cell genomes. Measured with immunoSEQ multiplex PCR; TCRdb has only the in-frame clones, and not every one. The sample lists under 600,000 clones; roughly four fifths were seen once. The sequenced sample was PBMCs. The J gene is TRBJ2-5, the V gene TRBV2; TRBD2 might be the D (5 bases). The better agreement between TRBJ2-7 and the DNA end casts doubt on the J call. This TCR was sampled from a woman in her 40s in good health. Some clones in this sample may be carry-over from other donors' samples. This chain's CDR3 is CASSDRRETRYEQYF. The DNA of the CDR3 is TGTGCCAGCAGTGACCGACGGGAAACTCGTTACGAGCAGTACTTC.